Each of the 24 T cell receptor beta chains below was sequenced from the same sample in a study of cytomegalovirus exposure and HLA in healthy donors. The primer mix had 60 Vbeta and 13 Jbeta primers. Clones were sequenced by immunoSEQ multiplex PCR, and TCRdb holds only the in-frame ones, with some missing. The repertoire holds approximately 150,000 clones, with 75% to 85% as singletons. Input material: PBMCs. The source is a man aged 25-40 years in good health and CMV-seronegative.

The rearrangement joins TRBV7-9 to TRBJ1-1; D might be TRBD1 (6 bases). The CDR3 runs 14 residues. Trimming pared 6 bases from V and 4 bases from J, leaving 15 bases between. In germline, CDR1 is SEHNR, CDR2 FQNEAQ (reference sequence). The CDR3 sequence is CASRRGGGGTEAFF. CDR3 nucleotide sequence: TGTGCCAGCAGGAGAGGGGGTGGAGGCACTGAAGCTTTCTTT.

CDR3 DNA sequence: TGTGCCTGGAAACCCCTACAGGGAGAACGTACGCAGTATTTT. Its protein product is CAWKPLQGERTQYF. This rearrangement joins TRBV30 to TRBJ2-3; perhaps TRBD1 as D (6 bases). The V end was cut by 4 bases, the J end by 8 bases, with 19 bases between. CDR3 length: 14 amino acids. Germline V gives CDR1 GTSNPN, CDR2 SVGIG (reference sequence).

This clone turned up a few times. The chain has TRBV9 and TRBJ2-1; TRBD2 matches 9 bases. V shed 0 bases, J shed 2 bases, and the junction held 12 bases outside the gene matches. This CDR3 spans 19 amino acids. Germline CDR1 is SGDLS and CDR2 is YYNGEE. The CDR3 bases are TGTGCCAGCAGCGTAGCGCGTCTAGCGGGATCTACGACCTACAATGAGCAGTTCTTC. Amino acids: CASSVARLAGSTTYNEQFF.

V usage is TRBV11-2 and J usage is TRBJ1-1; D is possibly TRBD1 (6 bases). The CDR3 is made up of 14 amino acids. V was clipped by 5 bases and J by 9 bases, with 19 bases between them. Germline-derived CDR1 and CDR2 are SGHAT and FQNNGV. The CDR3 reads CASSPAGTMVKAFF. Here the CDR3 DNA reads TGTGCCAGCAGCCCAGCCGGGACAATGGTTAAAGCTTTCTTT.

The CDR3 sequence is CASSLGDRGDISNQPQHF. The DNA for the CDR3 is TGCGCCAGCAGCTTGGGGGACAGGGGCGATATTAGCAATCAGCCCCAGCATTTT. The chain couples TRBV5-1 to TRBJ1-5; 10 bases agree with TRBD1. Trimming took 0 bases from V and 0 from J; bases not matched to a gene: 6. Germline-derived CDR1 and CDR2 are SGHRS and YFSETQ. The CDR3 has 18 residues.

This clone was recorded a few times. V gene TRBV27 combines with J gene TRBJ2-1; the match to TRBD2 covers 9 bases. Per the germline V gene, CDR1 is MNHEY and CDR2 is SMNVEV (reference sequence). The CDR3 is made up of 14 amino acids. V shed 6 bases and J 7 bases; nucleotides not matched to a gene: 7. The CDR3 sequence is CASRAGGRGNEQFF. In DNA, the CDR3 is TGTGCCAGCAGGGCGGGGGGGCGCGGGAATGAGCAGTTCTTC.

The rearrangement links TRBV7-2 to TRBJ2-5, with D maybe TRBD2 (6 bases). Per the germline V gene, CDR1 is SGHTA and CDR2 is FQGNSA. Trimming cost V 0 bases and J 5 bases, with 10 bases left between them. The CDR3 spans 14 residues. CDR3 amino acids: CASSLARGSETQYF. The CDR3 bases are TGTGCCAGCAGCTTAGCGCGGGGTTCGGAGACCCAGTACTTC.

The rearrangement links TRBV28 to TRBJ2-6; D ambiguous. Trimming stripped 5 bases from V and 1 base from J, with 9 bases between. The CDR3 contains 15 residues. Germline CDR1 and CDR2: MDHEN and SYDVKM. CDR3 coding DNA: TGTGCCAGCAGTAAAGCCTGGTCTGGGGCCAACGTCCTGACTTTC. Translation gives CASSKAWSGANVLTF. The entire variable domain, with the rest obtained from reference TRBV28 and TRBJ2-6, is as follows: DVKVTQSSRYLVKRTGEKVFLECVQDMDHENMFWYRQDPGLGLRLIYFSYDVKMKEKGDIPEGYSVSREKKERFSLILESASTNQTSMYLCASSKAWSGANVLTFGAGSRLTVL.

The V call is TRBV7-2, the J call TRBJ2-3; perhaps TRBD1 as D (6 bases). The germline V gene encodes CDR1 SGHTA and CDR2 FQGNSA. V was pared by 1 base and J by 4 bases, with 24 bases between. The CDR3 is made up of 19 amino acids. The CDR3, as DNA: TGTGCCAGCAGCTTAGGGGTTGGGGACATGGCTAGGCCCTCAGATACGCAGTATTTT. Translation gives CASSLGVGDMARPSDTQYF.

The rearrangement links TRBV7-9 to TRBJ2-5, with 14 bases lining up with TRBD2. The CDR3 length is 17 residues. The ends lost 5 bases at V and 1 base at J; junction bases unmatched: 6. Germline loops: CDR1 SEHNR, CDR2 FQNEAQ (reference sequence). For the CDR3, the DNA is TGTGCCAGCAGCCTGGGACTAGCGGGGGCCCTCCAAGAGACCCAGTACTTC. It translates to CASSLGLAGALQETQYF.

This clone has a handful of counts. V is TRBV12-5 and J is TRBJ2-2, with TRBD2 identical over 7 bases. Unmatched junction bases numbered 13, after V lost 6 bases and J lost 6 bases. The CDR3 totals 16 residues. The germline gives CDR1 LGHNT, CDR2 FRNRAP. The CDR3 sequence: CASGFYPGLTPGELFF. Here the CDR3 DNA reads TGTGCTAGTGGCTTTTATCCGGGACTAACGCCCGGGGAGCTGTTTTTT. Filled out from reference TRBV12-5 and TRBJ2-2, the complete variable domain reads DARVTQTPRHKVTEMGQEVTMRCQPILGHNTVFWYRQTMMQGLELLAYFRNRAPLDDSGMPKDRFSAEMPDATLATLKIQPSEPRDSAVYFCASGFYPGLTPGELFFGEGSRLTVL.

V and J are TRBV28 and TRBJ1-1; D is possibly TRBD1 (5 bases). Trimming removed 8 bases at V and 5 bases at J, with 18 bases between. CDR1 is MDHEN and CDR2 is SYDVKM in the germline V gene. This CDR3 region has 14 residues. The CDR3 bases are TGTGCCAGCCAAGTTCCGGGGGAGGGAACTGAAGCTTTCTTT. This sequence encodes CASQVPGEGTEAFF.

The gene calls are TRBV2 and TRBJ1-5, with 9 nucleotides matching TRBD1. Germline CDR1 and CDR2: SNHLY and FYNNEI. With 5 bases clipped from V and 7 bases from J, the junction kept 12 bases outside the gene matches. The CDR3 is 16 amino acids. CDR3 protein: CASSLFRDRVTQPQHF. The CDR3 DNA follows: TGTGCCAGCAGTCTTTTCCGGGACAGGGTTACCCAGCCCCAGCATTTT.

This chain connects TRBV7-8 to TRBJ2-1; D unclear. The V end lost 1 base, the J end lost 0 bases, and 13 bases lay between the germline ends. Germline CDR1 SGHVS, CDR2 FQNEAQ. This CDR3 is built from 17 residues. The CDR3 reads CASSLVELSYSYNEQFF. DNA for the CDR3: TGTGCCAGCAGCTTAGTAGAACTCTCCTACTCCTACAATGAGCAGTTCTTC.

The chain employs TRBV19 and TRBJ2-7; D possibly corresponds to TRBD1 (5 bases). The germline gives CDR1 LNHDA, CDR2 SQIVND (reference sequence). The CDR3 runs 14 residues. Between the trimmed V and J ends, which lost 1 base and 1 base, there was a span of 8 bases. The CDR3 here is CASSIVTGSYEQYF. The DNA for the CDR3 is TGTGCCAGTAGTATAGTCACAGGTTCCTACGAGCAGTACTTC.

For the CDR3, the DNA is TGTGCCAGCAGCACGACAGGGGGCCTACAAGAGACCCAGTACTTC. Protein: CASSTTGGLQETQYF. The chain joins TRBV5-4 to TRBJ2-5, with 10 bases matching TRBD1. V trimming: 4 bases; J trimming: 2 bases; junction bases outside the gene matches: 5. This CDR3 spans 15 amino acids. Looked up from germline, CDR1 is SGHNT and CDR2 is YYREEE (reference sequence).

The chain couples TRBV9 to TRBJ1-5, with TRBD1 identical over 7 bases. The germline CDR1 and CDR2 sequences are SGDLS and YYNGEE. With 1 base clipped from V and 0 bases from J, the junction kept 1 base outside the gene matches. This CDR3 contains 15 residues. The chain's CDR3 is CASSVTGASNQPQHF. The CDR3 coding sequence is TGTGCCAGCAGCGTAACAGGGGCTAGCAATCAGCCCCAGCATTTT. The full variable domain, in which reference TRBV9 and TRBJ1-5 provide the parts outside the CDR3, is DSGVTQTPKHLITATGQRVTLRCSPRSGDLSVYWYQQSLDQGLQFLIQYYNGEERAKGNILERFSAQQFPDLHSELNLSSLELGDSALYFCASSVTGASNQPQHFGDGTRLSIL.

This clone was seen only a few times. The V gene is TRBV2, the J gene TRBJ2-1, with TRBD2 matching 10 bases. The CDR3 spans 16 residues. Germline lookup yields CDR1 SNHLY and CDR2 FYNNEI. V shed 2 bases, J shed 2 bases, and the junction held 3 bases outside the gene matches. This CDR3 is CASSEWTSGTYNEQFF. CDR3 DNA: TGTGCCAGCAGTGAATGGACTAGCGGTACCTACAATGAGCAGTTCTTC. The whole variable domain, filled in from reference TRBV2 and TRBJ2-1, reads EPEVTQTPSHQVTQMGQEVILRCVPISNHLYFYWYRQILGQKVEFLVSFYNNEISEKSEIFDDQFSVERPDGSNFTLKIRSTKLEDSAMYFCASSEWTSGTYNEQFFGPGTRLTVL.

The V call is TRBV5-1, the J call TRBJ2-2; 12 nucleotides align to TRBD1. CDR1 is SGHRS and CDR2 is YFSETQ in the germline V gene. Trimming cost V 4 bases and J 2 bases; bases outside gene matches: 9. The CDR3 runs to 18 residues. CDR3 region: CASSRTGTGGPNTGELFF. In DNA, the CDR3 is TGCGCCAGCAGCAGAACAGGGACAGGGGGCCCCAACACCGGGGAGCTGTTTTTT.

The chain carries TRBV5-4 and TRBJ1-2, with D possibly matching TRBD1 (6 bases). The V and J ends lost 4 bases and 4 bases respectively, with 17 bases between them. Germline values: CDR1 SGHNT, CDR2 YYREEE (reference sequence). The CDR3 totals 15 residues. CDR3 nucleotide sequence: TGTGCCAGCAGCCCGGCGGGAGGGGGGGCCTATGGCTACACCTTC. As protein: CASSPAGGGAYGYTF.

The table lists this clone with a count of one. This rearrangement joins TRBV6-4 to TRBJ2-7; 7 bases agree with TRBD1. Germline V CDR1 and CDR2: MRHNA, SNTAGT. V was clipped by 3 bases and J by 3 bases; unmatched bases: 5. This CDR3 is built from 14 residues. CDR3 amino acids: CASSEEGGSYEQYF. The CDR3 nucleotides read TGTGCCAGCAGTGAGGAAGGGGGCAGCTACGAGCAGTACTTC.

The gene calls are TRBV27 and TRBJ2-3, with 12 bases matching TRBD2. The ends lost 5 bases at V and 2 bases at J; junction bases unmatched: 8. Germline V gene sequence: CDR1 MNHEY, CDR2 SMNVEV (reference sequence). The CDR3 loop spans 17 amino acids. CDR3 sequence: CASSMRLAGVSTDTQYF. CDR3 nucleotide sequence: TGTGCCAGCAGTATGCGACTAGCGGGGGTGTCCACAGATACGCAGTATTTT.

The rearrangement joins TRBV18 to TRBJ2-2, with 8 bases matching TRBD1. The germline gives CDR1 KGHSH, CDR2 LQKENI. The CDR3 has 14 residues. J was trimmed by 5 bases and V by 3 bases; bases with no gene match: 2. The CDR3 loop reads CASSPGQGTGELFF. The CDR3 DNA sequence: TGTGCCAGCTCACCCGGACAGGGAACCGGGGAGCTGTTTTTT.

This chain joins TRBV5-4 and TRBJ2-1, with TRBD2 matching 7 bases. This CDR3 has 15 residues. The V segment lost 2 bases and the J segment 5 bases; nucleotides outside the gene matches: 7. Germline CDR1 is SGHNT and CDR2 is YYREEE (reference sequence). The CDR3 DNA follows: TGTGCCAGCAGCTTAGGACTAGTCTCGGACAATGAGCAGTTCTTC. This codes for CASSLGLVSDNEQFF. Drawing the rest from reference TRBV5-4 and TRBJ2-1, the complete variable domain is ETGVTQSPTHLIKTRGQQVTLRCSSQSGHNTVSWYQQALGQGPQFIFQYYREEENGRGNFPPRFSGLQFPNYSSELNVNALELDDSALYLCASSLGLVSDNEQFFGPGTRLTVL.